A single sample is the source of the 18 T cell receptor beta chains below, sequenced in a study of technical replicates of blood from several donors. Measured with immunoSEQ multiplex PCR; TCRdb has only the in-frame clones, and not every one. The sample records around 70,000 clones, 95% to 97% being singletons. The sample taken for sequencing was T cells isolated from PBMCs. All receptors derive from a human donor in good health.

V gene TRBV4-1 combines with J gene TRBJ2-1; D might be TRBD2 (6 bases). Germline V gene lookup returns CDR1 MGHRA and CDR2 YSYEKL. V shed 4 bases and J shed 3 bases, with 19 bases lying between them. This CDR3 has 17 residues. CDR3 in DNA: TGCGCCAGCAGCCTCGGCGGAGGGGTCAAAAACTACAATGAGCAGTTCTTC. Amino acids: CASSLGGGVKNYNEQFF.

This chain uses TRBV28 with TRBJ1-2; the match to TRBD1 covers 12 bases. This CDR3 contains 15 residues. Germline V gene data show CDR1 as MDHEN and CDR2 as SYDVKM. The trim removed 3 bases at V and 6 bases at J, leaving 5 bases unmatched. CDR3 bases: TGTGCCAGCAGTTTCACCGGGACAGGGGGCCATGGCTACACCTTC. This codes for CASSFTGTGGHGYTF.

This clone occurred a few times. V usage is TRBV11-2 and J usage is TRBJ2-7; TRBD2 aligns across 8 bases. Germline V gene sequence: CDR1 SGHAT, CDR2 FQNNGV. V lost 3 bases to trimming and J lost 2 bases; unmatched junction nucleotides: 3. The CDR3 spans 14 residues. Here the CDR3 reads CASSFSRGAYEQYF. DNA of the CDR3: TGTGCCAGCAGCTTCTCGCGGGGGGCCTACGAGCAGTACTTC.

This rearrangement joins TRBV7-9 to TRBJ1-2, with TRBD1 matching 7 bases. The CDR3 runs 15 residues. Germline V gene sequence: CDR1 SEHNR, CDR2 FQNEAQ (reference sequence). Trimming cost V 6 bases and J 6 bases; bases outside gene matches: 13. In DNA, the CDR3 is TGTGCCAGCAGTCCAATGAGGGGGCGCTGGGATGGCTACACCTTC. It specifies CASSPMRGRWDGYTF.

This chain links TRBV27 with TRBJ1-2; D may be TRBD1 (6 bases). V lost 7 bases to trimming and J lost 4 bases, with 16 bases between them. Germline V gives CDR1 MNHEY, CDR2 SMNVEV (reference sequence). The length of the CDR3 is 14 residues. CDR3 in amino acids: CASKETGTLYGYTF. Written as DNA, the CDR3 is TGTGCCAGCAAGGAGACCGGGACACTCTATGGCTACACCTTC.

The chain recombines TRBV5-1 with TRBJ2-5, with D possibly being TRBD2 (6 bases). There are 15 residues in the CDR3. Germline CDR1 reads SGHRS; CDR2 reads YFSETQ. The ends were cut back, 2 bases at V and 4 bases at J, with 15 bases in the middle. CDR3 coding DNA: TGCGCCAGCAGCTTCTACGGGGGTGGAGGAGAGACCCAGTACTTC. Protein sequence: CASSFYGGGGETQYF.

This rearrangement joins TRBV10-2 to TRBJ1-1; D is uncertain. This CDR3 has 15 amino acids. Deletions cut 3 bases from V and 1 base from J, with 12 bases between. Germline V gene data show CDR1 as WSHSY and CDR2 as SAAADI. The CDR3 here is CASSDSGSGNTEAFF. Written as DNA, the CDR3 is TGCGCCAGCAGTGACTCCGGCTCGGGGAACACTGAAGCTTTCTTT.

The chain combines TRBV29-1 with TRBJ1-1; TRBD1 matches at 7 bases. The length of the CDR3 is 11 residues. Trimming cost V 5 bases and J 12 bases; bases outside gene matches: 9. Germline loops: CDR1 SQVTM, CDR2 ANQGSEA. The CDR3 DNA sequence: TGCAGCGTTACTAGGCAGGGGGAGACTTTCTTT. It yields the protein CSVTRQGETFF.

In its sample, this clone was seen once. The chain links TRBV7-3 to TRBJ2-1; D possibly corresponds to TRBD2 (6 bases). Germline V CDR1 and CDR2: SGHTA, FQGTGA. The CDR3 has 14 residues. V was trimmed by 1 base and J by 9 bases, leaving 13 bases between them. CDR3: CASSLNPEGTEQFF. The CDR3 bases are TGTGCCAGCAGCTTAAATCCGGAGGGGACTGAGCAGTTCTTC. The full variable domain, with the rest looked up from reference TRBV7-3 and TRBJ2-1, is GAGVSQTPSNKVTEKGKYVELRCDPISGHTALYWYRQSLGQGPEFLIYFQGTGAADDSGLPNDRFFAVRPEGSVSTLKIQRTERGDSAVYLCASSLNPEGTEQFFGPGTRLTVL.

The CDR3 reads CASSFRGSSYNEQFF. CDR3 sequence (DNA): TGTGCCAGCAGTTTCCGAGGGAGCTCCTACAATGAGCAGTTCTTC. The J gene is TRBJ2-1, the V gene TRBV7-2; D might be TRBD2 (5 bases). Trimming pared 6 bases from V and 0 bases from J, leaving 12 bases between. Germline loops: CDR1 SGHTA, CDR2 FQGNSA. This CDR3 is built from 15 residues. Complete variable domain (other parts from reference TRBV7-2 and TRBJ2-1): GAGVSQSPSNKVTEKGKDVELRCDPISGHTALYWYRQSLGQGLEFLIYFQGNSAPDKSGLPSDRFSAERTGGSVSTLTIQRTQQEDSAVYLCASSFRGSSYNEQFFGPGTRLTVL.

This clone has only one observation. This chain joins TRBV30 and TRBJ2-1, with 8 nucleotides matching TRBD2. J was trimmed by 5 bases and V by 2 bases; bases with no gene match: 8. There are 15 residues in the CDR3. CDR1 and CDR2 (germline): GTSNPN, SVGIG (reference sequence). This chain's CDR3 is CAWSIWREVDNEQFF. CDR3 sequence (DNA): TGTGCCTGGAGTATTTGGCGGGAGGTCGACAATGAGCAGTTCTTC.

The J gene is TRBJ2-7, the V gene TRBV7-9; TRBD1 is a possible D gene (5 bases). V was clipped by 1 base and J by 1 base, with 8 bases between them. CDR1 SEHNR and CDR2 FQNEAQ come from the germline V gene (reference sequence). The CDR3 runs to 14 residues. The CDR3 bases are TGTGCCAGCAGCTTAGTTCAGGGATCCTACGAGCAGTACTTC. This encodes CASSLVQGSYEQYF.

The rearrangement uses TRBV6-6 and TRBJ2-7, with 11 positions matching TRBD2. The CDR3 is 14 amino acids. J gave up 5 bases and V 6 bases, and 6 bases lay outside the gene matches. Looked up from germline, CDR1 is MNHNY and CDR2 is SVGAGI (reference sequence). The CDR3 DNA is TGTGCCAGCAGGTACCGGGGACTAGCGGACGAGCAGTACTTC. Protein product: CASRYRGLADEQYF.

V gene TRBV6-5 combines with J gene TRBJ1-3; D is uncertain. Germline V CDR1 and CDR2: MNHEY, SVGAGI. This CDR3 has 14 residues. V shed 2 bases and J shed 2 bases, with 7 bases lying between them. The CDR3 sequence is CASSYRGPGNTIYF. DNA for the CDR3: TGTGCCAGCAGTTACAGAGGGCCTGGAAACACCATATATTTT.

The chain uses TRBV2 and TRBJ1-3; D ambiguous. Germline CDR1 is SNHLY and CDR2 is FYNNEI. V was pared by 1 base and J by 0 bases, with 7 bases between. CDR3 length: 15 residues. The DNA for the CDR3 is TGTGCCAGCAGTGAAGGAGGTCACTCTGGAAACACCATATATTTT. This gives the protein CASSEGGHSGNTIYF. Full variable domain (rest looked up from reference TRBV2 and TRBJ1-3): EPEVTQTPSHQVTQMGQEVILRCVPISNHLYFYWYRQILGQKVEFLVSFYNNEISEKSEIFDDQFSVERPDGSNFTLKIRSTKLEDSAMYFCASSEGGHSGNTIYFGEGSWLTVV.

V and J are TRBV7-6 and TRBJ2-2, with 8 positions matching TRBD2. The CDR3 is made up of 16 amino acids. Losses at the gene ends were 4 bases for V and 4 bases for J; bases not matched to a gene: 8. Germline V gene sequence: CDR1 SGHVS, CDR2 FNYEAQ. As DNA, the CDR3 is TGTGCCAGCAGCTCCGAAACTAGCGGCAGCACCGGGGAGCTGTTTTTT. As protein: CASSSETSGSTGELFF.

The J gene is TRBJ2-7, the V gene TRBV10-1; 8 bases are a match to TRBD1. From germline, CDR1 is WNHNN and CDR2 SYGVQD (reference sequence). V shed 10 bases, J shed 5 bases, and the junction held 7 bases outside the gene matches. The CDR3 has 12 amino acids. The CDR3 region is CANRQGANEQYF. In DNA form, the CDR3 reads TGCGCCAACCGCCAGGGGGCGAACGAGCAGTACTTC.

The CDR3 loop is CAWRGENTGELFF. CDR3 DNA: TGTGCCTGGAGAGGGGAGAACACCGGGGAGCTGTTTTTT. The genes are TRBV30 and TRBJ2-2; a possible D gene is TRBD1 (5 bases). Trimming took off 3 bases at V and 1 base at J, with 6 bases between the two ends. CDR3 length: 13 residues. Germline CDR1 is GTSNPN and CDR2 is SVGIG (reference sequence).